Sequencing of this T cell receptor (beta chain) was carried out in a study of T cell responses to AZD1222 COVID-19 vaccine. General observations from the study: Once two AZD1222 doses were given, Spike-specific TCR breadth and depth went up. Repertoires in all cases were sampled only once the peak T cell response had passed.

About this clone: Its antigen is still unknown.

The method was immunoSEQ multiplex PCR; TCRdb's version includes in-frame clones alone and lacks a portion of them. The sample lists some 180,000 clones, 92% occurring once. V was trimmed by 0 bases and J by 0 bases, leaving 9 bases between them. In germline, CDR1 is MNHEY, CDR2 SMNVEV (reference sequence). The CDR3 has 15 residues. The sequence was collected from an adult in good health. Here the sequenced sample was peripheral blood, taken on day 0 of AZD1222 vaccination. The gene calls are TRBV27 and TRBJ2-7; D is unclear. The CDR3, as DNA: TGTGCCAGCAGTTTATCTGGCGGCCTCTCCTACGAGCAGTACTTC. Protein: CASSLSGGLSYEQYF.